In this sample, the clone carrying this T cell receptor (beta chain) turned up many times. As yet, its antigen is unknown. The data are from a study of CD8+CD57+ T cells in acquired aplastic anemia. Study at large: 3.2 ug was the average amount of DNA from sorted CD4+ and CD8+ cells.

Overall study results and limits: The study found no significant CD8+ Simpson's diversity difference between patients and controls. Approximately 30 CD8+ CDR3 sequences were shared between patients and controls.

Patients who underwent sequencing had shown CD8+CD57+ cell expansion by flow cytometry. None of the patients had been given any therapy when their blood was sampled. Trimming shortened V by 6 bases and J by 1 base, and 12 bases separated the two germline ends. The CDR3 length is 14 residues. From germline, CDR1 is MDHEN and CDR2 SYDVKM. Genomic DNA acted as the template from which TCR beta VDJ combination and CDR3 sequence profiling were carried out. TCRdb itself ran the reads through MiXCR, one entry per CDR3 protein. The table includes hundreds of thousands of distinct CDR3 sequences, roughly 45% detected once.

The sequence was obtained from a human donor with aplastic anemia. The sample consisted of sorted CD4+, CD8+, or CD8+CD57+ T cells (not recorded which) from PBMCs. The chain carries TRBV28 and TRBJ2-5, with D possibly matching TRBD1 (6 bases). The CDR3 DNA reads as TGTGCCAGCAGATCCGGGACAAGCCAAGAGACCCAGTACTTC. Residues: CASRSGTSQETQYF. Full variable domain (remainder filled in from reference TRBV28 and TRBJ2-5): DVKVTQSSRYLVKRTGEKVFLECVQDMDHENMFWYRQDPGLGLRLIYFSYDVKMKEKGDIPEGYSVSREKKERFSLILESASTNQTSMYLCASRSGTSQETQYFGPGTRLLVL.